This T cell receptor (beta chain) was sequenced in a study of T cell responses to AZD1222 COVID-19 vaccine. Study observations and caveats: Spike-spanning, vaccine-associated CD4 TCRs were dominant at 160-218 and 743-854.

Concerning this clone: Its antigen remains unknown.

The germline gives CDR1 KGHDR, CDR2 SFDVKD. V was pared by 9 bases and J by 0 bases, with 8 bases of the junction left unmatched. The CDR3 covers 15 residues. Profiled with immunoSEQ multiplex PCR; TCRdb holds only in-frame clones, not every one. The table shows 200,000 to 250,000 clones, with 90% to 95% occurring only once. The gene calls are TRBV24-1 and TRBJ2-7; 9 bases align to TRBD1. The input for sequencing was peripheral blood, taken 28 days after the second dose of the MenACWY control vaccine. This TCR came from an adult who received the MenACWY meningococcal vaccine as a control. In DNA, the CDR3 is TGTGCCACCCAGGCCGGGACAGGGATCTCCTACGAGCAGTACTTC. Translation gives CATQAGTGISYEQYF.